This T cell receptor (beta chain) is drawn from a study of CD8 T cells in ankylosing spondylitis. V gave up 11 bases and J gave up 1 base, with 15 bases separating them. There are 14 residues in the CDR3. Per the germline V gene, CDR1 is SNHLY and CDR2 is FYNNEI. Study conclusions and caveats: Those disease-linked clones were CD8+; they were also relatively rare in peripheral blood. Seemingly characteristic of ankylosing spondylitis blood was a TCR beta motif consisting of about 8 highly homologous variants.

This clonotype was seen only a few times. The target antigen is unknown. Library preparation for TCR beta used quantitative 5'-RACE with molecular barcodes. TCRdb reanalysed the 5' RACE reads using MiXCR and keeps one entry per CDR3 protein. The sample holds around 770,000 distinct CDR3 sequences, about 12% seen once. The sequenced sample was blood, either unsorted or a sorted T cell fraction (not recorded which). The clonotype originates from a male donor with ankylosing spondylitis. The V gene is TRBV2, the J gene TRBJ2-1; the D gene is possibly TRBD2 (6 bases). The CDR3 loop is CAGEASVSYNEQFF. CDR3 nucleotide sequence: TGTGCCGGAGAAGCTAGCGTATCCTACAATGAGCAGTTCTTC.